What follows is one T cell receptor beta chain and its context. The junction does not match germline at one end; this may be a read error. Time point here: pre-sensitization, week 0. Described treatment: therapeutic diphenylcyclopropenone sensitization with weekly scalp DPC. Drawing of blood took place ahead of applying each patch test. The CDR3 is 13 residues long. Germline V lookup: CDR1 SGDLS, CDR2 YYNGEE. This entry comes from a study of human T cells and chemical hapten exposure. Study overall: Small discrepancies in pooled library volume mainly accounted for the varying TCR yields per sample.

TCRdb itself ran the RACE reads through MiXCR, one entry per CDR3 protein. Of under 400,000 distinct CDR3 sequences in the sample, 5.1% were seen once. The V call is TRBV9, the J call TRBJ2-5; the D is unclear. Sample: whole blood, taken in connection with sensitization to the hapten diphenylcyclopropenone (DPC). The receptor's source is a woman in her fifties or sixties with alopecia areata. Some clones in this sample may be carry-over from other donors' samples. CDR3 bases: TGTGCCAGCAGCACCCGCGGCTTGGAGACCCAGTGCTTC. It is translated as CASSTRGLETQCF.